The 5 T cell receptor beta chains presented below share a single source sample, sequenced in a study of blood T cell repertoires in COVID-19 (dated by TCRdb to about 2020). Libraries were prepared through the immunoSEQ multiplex PCR assay. TCRdb took this table from immuneACCESS and kept in-frame rearrangements with V and J called. Such tables lack part of the clones; where checked against another copy, unresolved V genes explain under half of the gap, and the rest is unexplained. In this sample the table shows a few hundred thousand clones, over 75% of which occur a single time. The ten top clones hold roughly 1.4% of the sample. Sequenced input: PBMCs or T cells enriched from blood (not recorded which). The receptor set was obtained from a man aged 25-45 years who had recovered from COVID-19.

Points on this clone: The sample contains more than one DNA sequence encoding this CDR3. The chain couples TRBV5-6 to TRBJ1-5; TRBD1 is a possible D gene (6 bases). The CDR3 has 13 amino acids. V lost 1 base, J lost 4 bases, and 6 bases lay in between. Germline CDR1 reads SGHDT; CDR2 reads YYEEEE. CDR3 sequence (DNA): TGTGCCAGCAGCTTGACAGGGAATCAGCCCCAGCATTTT. Its translation is CASSLTGNQPQHF. Combining the CDR3 with reference TRBV5-6 and TRBJ1-5 gives the whole variable domain DAGVTQSPTHLIKTRGQQVTLRCSPKSGHDTVSWYQQALGQGPQFIFQYYEEEERQRGNFPDRFSGHQFPNYSSELNVNALLLGDSALYLCASSLTGNQPQHFGDGTRLSIL.

The chain employs TRBV6-5 and TRBJ2-1, with D maybe TRBD1 (5 bases). V shed 0 bases and J shed 4 bases, with 10 bases lying between them. Germline-derived CDR1 and CDR2 are MNHEY and SVGAGI. This CDR3 has 15 amino acids. CDR3: CASSYSIQAYNEQFF. DNA of the CDR3: TGTGCCAGCAGTTACTCGATACAGGCTTACAATGAGCAGTTCTTC.

The chain recombines TRBV5-1 with TRBJ2-5; TRBD2 matches at 7 bases. This CDR3 is 13 amino acids long. After removal of 8 bases from V and 5 bases from J, the junction contained 9 bases not matched to a gene. Germline V gene data show CDR1 as SGHRS and CDR2 as YFSETQ. CDR3 sequence (DNA): TGCGCCAGGTCCTCCGGGAGGTCGGAGACCCAGTACTTC. The encoded protein is CARSSGRSETQYF.

The V and J genes are TRBV2 and TRBJ1-5; D is possibly TRBD1 (5 bases). V was trimmed by 4 bases and J by 6 bases, leaving 13 bases between them. CDR1 is SNHLY and CDR2 is FYNNEI in the germline V gene. CDR3 length: 14 residues. Here the CDR3 DNA reads TGTGCCAGCAGTGTCGGGGGATTCGGTCAGCCCCAGCATTTT. The encoded protein is CASSVGGFGQPQHF. Supplemented by reference TRBV2 and TRBJ1-5, the full variable domain reads EPEVTQTPSHQVTQMGQEVILRCVPISNHLYFYWYRQILGQKVEFLVSFYNNEISEKSEIFDDQFSVERPDGSNFTLKIRSTKLEDSAMYFCASSVGGFGQPQHFGDGTRLSIL.

V and J are TRBV10-3 and TRBJ1-4; 7 bases are shared with TRBD1. From germline, CDR1 is ENHRY and CDR2 SYGVKD. This CDR3 spans 14 amino acids. The J segment lost 5 bases and the V segment lost 2 bases, leaving 2 bases of the junction unmatched. CDR3 nucleotides: TGTGCCATCAGTGAGGGGGGACAGAATGAAAAACTGTTTTTT. As protein: CAISEGGQNEKLFF.